This T cell receptor beta chain came from a study of spatial heterogeneity in lung cancer. Whole-study results and caveats: Whereas they appeared in blood less at follow-up, ubiquitous expanded tumor TCRs appeared there more at resection.

As for this clonotype: No antigen is known for it.

Each CDR3 protein is one row after TCRdb ran MiXCR on the 5' RACE reads. The sample lists over 50,000 distinct CDR3 sequences, roughly 5.9% occurring once. Germline values: CDR1 SQVTM, CDR2 ANQGSEA. The germline V and J ends were trimmed by 5 bases and 0 bases, with 14 bases remaining between them. The CDR3 consists of 16 residues. As to time point: sample taken at primary tumor resection. Here the sequenced sample was PBMCs, taken at surgery. The V call is TRBV29-1, the J call TRBJ2-6; D is perhaps TRBD1 (6 bases). The sequence came from a female donor with early-stage non-small cell lung cancer. The CDR3 nucleotides are TGCAGCGTTAGGAGGACAGCCCCCTCTGGGGCCAACGTCCTGACTTTC. This encodes CSVRRTAPSGANVLTF.